This TCR beta chain is drawn from a study of T cells in Graves' hyperthyroidism and ophthalmopathy (dated by TCRdb to about 2019). Broadly, across the study: Peripheral blood samples were taken at the time of initial diagnosis, prior to any treatment. Following sampling, methimazole starting at 30 mg daily was given to hyperthyroidism patients, and high-dose intravenous methylprednisolone was given to ophthalmopathy patients. The 75 to 100 discovery patients were randomly divided into training and test sets at a 7:3 ratio. A discovery cohort of about 100 patients, roughly 43 with Graves' ophthalmopathy and roughly 59 with stable Graves' hyperthyroidism, was used to find distinguishing TCR V-J signatures. Prospective prediction of ophthalmopathy was tested in an independent validation cohort consisting of about 19 hyperthyroidism patients and approximately 16 patients who later progressed to ophthalmopathy. Thyroid tissue and blood T-cell repertoires from six Graves' hyperthyroidism patients were also compared in the study. The paper describes TCR Vbeta CDR3 sequencing of around 130 peripheral blood samples, made up of roughly 45 ophthalmopathy patients, 70 to 75 hyperthyroidism patients and some 17 progressor patients. What the authors observed across the whole study: During validation, the model predicted progression to ophthalmopathy a median of about 6.3 months ahead of onset, with more than 60% sensitivity and almost 75% specificity. In cross-validation, a model built on a 13 V-J signature told ophthalmopathy apart from stable hyperthyroidism with 85% to 90% sensitivity and around 81% specificity, and in testing the same model reached 80%/75%. Blood samples also contained most of the expanded thyroid clonotypes (frequency above 0.001), which suggests that blood repertoires may reflect thyroid immune responses. Sample size was not statistically predetermined, and blinding of investigators to group allocation was not performed.

Graves' hyperthyroidism was defined as stable when no progression to ophthalmopathy occurred over 18 months of follow-up. Hyperthyroidism patients were aged 18 to 65 years and newly diagnosed, with disease duration of less than 2 months. Patients with uncontrolled infections, other autoimmune diseases, pregnancy or lactation were excluded. Diagnoses were based on clinical symptoms, serum thyroxine and TRAb, thyroid ultrasound and orbital computed tomography. PBMCs were separated from roughly 9.6 ml of fresh peripheral blood using Ficoll-Paque density gradient centrifugation. Total RNA was extracted with Trizol reagent, and quality was checked on an Agilent 2100 Bioanalyzer. The TCR beta CDR3 regions were amplified from RNA transcripts. The first round of RT-PCR for the TCR CDR3 was performed with the HTBI primer set and the Qiagen OneStep RT-PCR kit. The libraries were constructed in a second round of multiplex PCR and then size-selected and purified. Sequencing of the libraries was done on an Illumina HiSeq2000 using paired-end 100 bp reads. In the source study's methods: Raw data were processed with SOAPnuke, discarding reads with adapters, uncalled bases, mean Phred below 15, or no exact constant-primer or identifier match. COPE v1.2.5 was used to merge high-quality paired reads, and clonotypes were defined as unique nucleotide sequences. Clonotypes were aligned to IMGT TRBV, TRBD and TRBJ reference segments using MiTCR v1.1. Only V-J combinations with frequency above 0.0001, covering approximately 99% of repertoires, were analysed. A TCS score was defined as the ratio between F50 (clonal expansion) and ExV (chaos), using BLOSUM62-based TCRdist between CDR3 peptides within each V-J. Welch's t-statistics and random forest reduced roughly 500 V-J features to under 15, which were used in a naive Bayes classifier (R e1071). TCRdb itself trimmed the public reads at Q25 with fastp, ran MiXCR and retained productive beta chains. Each entry is one CDR3 protein sequence, shown with its most common DNA and genes. V and J calls and clone size were set by TCRdb, not the authors. Within this sample are 300,000 to 350,000 distinct CDR3 sequences, with 14% of them counted one time only. The ten top clones hold around 25% of the sample.

V loses 3 bases of germline sequence and J loses 2 bases, and the interval between the two ends is 7 bases. The CDR3 measures 13 amino acids from cysteine to phenylalanine. Only the CDR3 part of the read is kept: 39 bases, read in frame from the first base. CDR1 and CDR2 are read off the germline V gene (reference sequence) as DFQATT and SNEGSKA. The sample holds many counts of this clonotype. Its antigen is still unknown. No much larger clonotype is one base removed from it; base qualities were not supplied. Sequenced: blood. The receptor was derived from a young woman with Graves' hyperthyroidism. The sequence joins TRBV20-1 to TRBJ2-2; the best D guess is TRBD2, with 5 bases matching. The DNA sequence is as follows: TGCAGTGCTAGTAGCGATAACACCGGGGAGCTGTTTTTT. Its translation is CSASSDNTGELFF.